Below are 20 T cell receptor beta chains sequenced from a single sample in a study of blood T cell repertoires in COVID-19. The assay was immunoSEQ multiplex PCR, and TCRdb's table has in-frame clones only and misses some. The profile shows some 150,000 clones, roughly 79% of them singletons. Material: peripheral blood. These TCRs come from a human donor with acute or convalescent COVID-19. The donor label of this sample is uncertain.

This chain links TRBV7-9 with TRBJ2-3, with TRBD2 matching 12 bases. CDR3 length: 16 residues. CDR1 is SEHNR, CDR2 FQNEAQ, per germline (reference sequence). V was clipped by 4 bases and J by 4 bases; unmatched bases: 6. CDR3 DNA sequence: TGTGCCAGCAGCTCCCCCACTAGCGGGGGGCCAGATACGCAGTATTTT. This translates into CASSSPTSGGPDTQYF.

For the CDR3, the DNA is TGTGCCAGCTCACCCCCCAGGGGCAAGAACACTGAAGCTTTCTTT. It yields the protein CASSPPRGKNTEAFF. The genes are TRBV18 and TRBJ1-1; a weak D match, TRBD1 (6 bases). This CDR3 is built from 15 residues. From germline, CDR1 is KGHSH and CDR2 LQKENI. V was shortened by 3 bases and J by 1 base, with 12 bases between the two germline ends.

The J gene is TRBJ1-3, the V gene TRBV7-9, with 10 bases identical to TRBD1. This CDR3 has 15 residues. Losses at the gene ends were 5 bases for V and 3 bases for J; bases not matched to a gene: 4. Germline CDR1 reads SEHNR; CDR2 reads FQNEAQ (reference sequence). This CDR3 is CASSDRDRGGNTIYF. DNA for the CDR3: TGTGCCAGCAGCGACCGGGACAGGGGTGGAAACACCATATATTTT.

The chain recombines TRBV3-1 (or the pseudogene TRBV3-2) with TRBJ1-2; 9 bases are shared with TRBD1. V lost 5 bases and J lost 2; bases outside the gene matches: 3. The CDR3 totals 14 residues. The germline V gene has CDR1 LGHDT and CDR2 YNNKEL (reference sequence). CDR3 nucleotide sequence: TGTGCCAGCAGCACCGGGACAGGGAACTATGGCTACACCTTC. The encoded protein is CASSTGTGNYGYTF.

The CDR3 loop reads CASSLRAMGQTMNTEAFF. The CDR3, as DNA: TGTGCCAGCAGTTTACGGGCTATGGGACAGACGATGAACACTGAAGCTTTCTTT. J is TRBJ1-1 and V is TRBV27; 7 bases agree with TRBD1. CDR1 is MNHEY and CDR2 is SMNVEV in the germline V gene (reference sequence). This CDR3 contains 18 residues. V lost 2 bases and J lost 0; bases outside the gene matches: 12.

The chain employs TRBV10-3 and TRBJ1-4, with D uncertain. The CDR3 has 13 residues. Germline V gene data show CDR1 as ENHRY and CDR2 as SYGVKD. V gave up 3 bases and J gave up 1 base, with 3 bases separating them. CDR3 protein: CAISDRTNEKLFF. For the CDR3, the DNA is TGTGCCATCAGTGACAGAACTAATGAAAAACTGTTTTTT.

In this sample, this clone turned up a few times. The chain has TRBV5-1 and TRBJ1-2; D is perhaps TRBD1 (5 bases). Germline V CDR1 and CDR2: SGHRS, YFSETQ. This CDR3 is built from 13 residues. The V and J ends lost 4 bases and 0 bases respectively, with 7 bases between them. This CDR3 reads CASSLGPNYGYTF. The CDR3, as DNA: TGCGCCAGCAGCCTGGGGCCTAACTATGGCTACACCTTC.

This chain uses TRBV5-5 with TRBJ2-2, with 10 nucleotides matching TRBD1. V shed 4 bases, J shed 5 bases, and the junction held 8 bases outside the gene matches. CDR3 size: 16 residues. CDR1 SGHKS and CDR2 YYEKEE come from the germline V gene (reference sequence). The CDR3 bases are TGTGCCAGCAGCACGTGGACAGGGGGAAGGACCGGGGAGCTGTTTTTT. Translating gives CASSTWTGGRTGELFF.

The chain uses TRBV19 and TRBJ1-5; possibly TRBD1 for D (6 bases). From germline, CDR1 is LNHDA and CDR2 SQIVND (reference sequence). The ends were cut back, 7 bases at V and 2 bases at J, with 12 bases in the middle. This CDR3 has 14 residues. This chain's CDR3 is CASKWTVGNQPQHF. The CDR3 nucleotides are TGTGCCAGTAAATGGACAGTTGGCAATCAGCCCCAGCATTTT.

J is TRBJ2-1 and V is TRBV7-3, with 8 bases identical to TRBD2. Trimming removed 5 bases from V and 5 bases from J; junction bases left unmatched: 11. The length of the CDR3 is 16 residues. Germline CDR1 SGHTA, CDR2 FQGTGA. The CDR3 loop reads CASSLPGLGLNNEQFF. The DNA for the CDR3 is TGTGCCAGCAGCCTACCGGGACTAGGTTTAAACAATGAGCAGTTCTTC.

The sample holds one count of this clone. The chain recombines TRBV24-1 with TRBJ1-3, with 8 bases fitting TRBD1. Trimming removed 4 bases from V and 3 bases from J; junction bases left unmatched: 4. The CDR3 covers 15 residues. Per germline, CDR1 KGHDR and CDR2 SFDVKD. This chain's CDR3 is CATSDPTGDGNTIYF. The CDR3 DNA sequence: TGTGCCACCAGTGACCCGACAGGGGATGGAAACACCATATATTTT.

The table lists this clone with a few counts. This chain joins TRBV7-9 and TRBJ2-7, with D perhaps matching TRBD1 (7 bases). CDR3 size: 16 residues. In germline, CDR1 is SEHNR, CDR2 FQNEAQ (reference sequence). Between the trimmed V and J ends, which lost 1 base and 1 base, there was a span of 14 bases. The CDR3 DNA reads as TGTGCCAGCAGCTTAGAGGGGGGACAGTCTTCCTACGAGCAGTACGTC. Its translation is CASSLEGGQSSYEQYV.

J is TRBJ1-5 and V is TRBV6-5; TRBD1 aligns across 7 bases. The V gene's germline CDR1 is MNHEY and CDR2 SVGAGI. This CDR3 has 15 residues. V lost 8 bases, J lost 1 base, and 8 bases stayed unmatched. The CDR3 spells CASRPIGGSNQPQHF. The DNA for the CDR3 is TGTGCCAGCCGGCCAATAGGGGGCAGCAATCAGCCCCAGCATTTT.

The V gene is TRBV18, the J gene TRBJ2-2; D perhaps matches TRBD1 (7 bases). V was cut by 1 base and J by 7 bases, with 13 bases left in between. This CDR3 region has 15 residues. From germline, CDR1 is KGHSH and CDR2 LQKENI. Here the CDR3 reads CASSPRTGEVGELFF. In DNA form, the CDR3 reads TGTGCCAGCTCACCACGCACAGGGGAGGTCGGGGAGCTGTTTTTT.

V is TRBV4-1 and J is TRBJ1-1; 7 nucleotides agree with TRBD1. The V gene's germline CDR1 is MGHRA and CDR2 YSYEKL. With V trimmed by 1 base and J by 5 bases, 4 bases remained unmatched. The CDR3 sequence is 14 residues long. In DNA form, the CDR3 reads TGCGCCAGCAGCCAAGCGACAGGGTATACTGAAGCTTTCTTT. It yields the protein CASSQATGYTEAFF.

The V call is TRBV10-1, the J call TRBJ2-7, with unresolved D. The CDR3 is made up of 14 amino acids. Trimming removed 0 bases from V and 6 bases from J, with 12 bases in between. Germline values: CDR1 WNHNN, CDR2 SYGVQD (reference sequence). DNA of the CDR3: TGCGCCAGCAGTGAGTCGACCATCGGGTCCGAGCAGTACTTC. Encoded protein: CASSESTIGSEQYF.

This chain connects TRBV10-3 to TRBJ2-1, with 13 nucleotides matching TRBD2. Per the germline V gene, CDR1 is ENHRY and CDR2 is SYGVKD. V trimming: 3 bases; J trimming: 6 bases; junction bases outside the gene matches: 8. This CDR3 has 17 amino acids. CDR3 region: CAISDFGLAGASNEQFF. The CDR3 DNA sequence: TGTGCCATCAGTGATTTCGGACTAGCGGGGGCCTCCAATGAGCAGTTCTTC.

The rearrangement links TRBV30 to TRBJ2-3; 9 bases are a match to TRBD1. From germline, CDR1 is GTSNPN and CDR2 SVGIG (reference sequence). The ends lost 1 base at V and 6 bases at J; junction bases unmatched: 8. This CDR3 spans 15 amino acids. This CDR3 reads CAWSAWTGETDTQYF. In DNA, the CDR3 is TGTGCCTGGAGTGCTTGGACAGGGGAGACGGATACGCAGTATTTT.

The chain links TRBV29-1 to TRBJ1-2; TRBD1 matches 8 bases. Germline loops: CDR1 SQVTM, CDR2 ANQGSEA. V shed 2 bases, J shed 8 bases, and the junction held 7 bases outside the gene matches. The CDR3 loop spans 13 amino acids. The DNA for the CDR3 is TGCAGCGTTGAAACGGGCAGGGGGCTAGGCTACACCTTC. Its translation is CSVETGRGLGYTF.

This sequence joins TRBV25-1 and TRBJ2-3; the D gene is possibly TRBD1 (7 bases). Germline V lookup: CDR1 MGHDK, CDR2 SYGVNS. Trimming cost V 1 base and J 4 bases, with 12 bases left between them. The CDR3 runs 15 residues. The CDR3: CASSESARGADTQYF. In nucleotides, the CDR3 is TGTGCCAGCAGTGAATCGGCCAGGGGGGCAGATACGCAGTATTTT. Supplemented by reference TRBV25-1 and TRBJ2-3, the full variable domain reads EADIYQTPRYLVIGTGKKITLECSQTMGHDKMYWYQQDPGMELHLIHYSYGVNSTEKGDLSSESTVSRIRTEHFPLTLESARPSHTSQYLCASSESARGADTQYFGPGTRLTVL.